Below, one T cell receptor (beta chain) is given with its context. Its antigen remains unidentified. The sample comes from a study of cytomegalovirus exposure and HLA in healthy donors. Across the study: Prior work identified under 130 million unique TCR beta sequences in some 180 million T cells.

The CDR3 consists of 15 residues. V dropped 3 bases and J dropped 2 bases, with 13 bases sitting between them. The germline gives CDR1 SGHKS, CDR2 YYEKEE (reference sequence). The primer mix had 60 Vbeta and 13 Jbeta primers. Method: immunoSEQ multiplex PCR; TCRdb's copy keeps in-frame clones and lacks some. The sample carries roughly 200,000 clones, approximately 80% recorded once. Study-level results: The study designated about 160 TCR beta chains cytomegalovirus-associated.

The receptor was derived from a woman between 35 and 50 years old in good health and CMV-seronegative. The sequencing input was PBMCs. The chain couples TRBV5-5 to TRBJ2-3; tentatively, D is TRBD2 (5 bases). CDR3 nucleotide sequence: TGTGCCAGCAGCTCGCAGTGGGGAGACACAGATACGCAGTATTTT. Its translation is CASSSQWGDTDTQYF.